This T cell receptor (beta chain) was observed in a study of T cell repertoires in cytomegalovirus infection. Findings of the study overall: Summed frequency of shared TCR beta families picked out CMV carriers who also had the relevant HLA.

V lost 6 bases, J lost 6 bases, and 4 bases stayed unmatched. The CDR3 is 13 residues long. Germline V CDR1 and CDR2: SGHVS, FNYEAQ. TCRdb analysed the reads with MiXCR anew, one entry per CDR3 protein. The table includes roughly 150,000 distinct CDR3 sequences, roughly 22% detected once. On this clonotype itself: No antigen is known for it.

Sequences were derived from CD8+ T cells from cultured PBMCs, sampled from culture after CMV antigen stimulation. This sequence originates from a human donor in good health (CMV status not recorded). Some clones in this sample may be carry-over from other donors' samples. This chain links TRBV7-6 with TRBJ1-2, with 10 nucleotides matching TRBD1. The CDR3 DNA follows: TGTGCCAGCAGGGCCGGGACAGGGGATGGCTACACCTTC. This encodes CASRAGTGDGYTF.